These T cell receptor beta chains were read from a single sample in a study of neoadjuvant anti-PD-1 for oral cavity cancer. The repertoire was sequenced with immunoSEQ multiplex PCR; TCRdb's copy has only in-frame clones and lacks some. The data show over 15,000 clones, approximately 70% seen once. Source: PBMCs, taken before nivolumab (anti-PD-1) treatment. These receptors all come from a person aged 40-85 years with oral cavity squamous cell carcinoma. Each CDR3 is given with its conserved first and last residue. The D gene is left open where the match is weak. The size of a clone is reported for some rows only, either as once, few or many, or as a class for expanded clones.

d_gene: .
j_gene: TRBJ2-5
v_gene: TRBV27
abundance: .
CDR3aa: CASSPGLSQETQYF
CDR3nt: TGTGCCAGCAGTCCGGGACTTTCACAAGAGACCCAGTACTTC

d_gene: .
j_gene: TRBJ2-3
v_gene: TRBV29-1
abundance: .
CDR3aa: CSTATPGRHTSQYF
CDR3nt: TGCAGCACCGCCACCCCAGGACGGCACACATCGCAGTATTTT

d_gene: .
j_gene: TRBJ2-3
v_gene: TRBV30
abundance: .
CDR3aa: CAWSVQGTATDTQYF
CDR3nt: TGTGCCTGGAGTGTACAGGGAACTGCGACAGATACGCAGTATTTT

d_gene: .
j_gene: TRBJ2-7
v_gene: TRBV5-1
abundance: .
CDR3aa: CASSPPSGYEQYF
CDR3nt: TGCGCCAGCAGTCCCCCAAGCGGCTACGAGCAGTACTTC

d_gene: TRBD1
j_gene: TRBJ1-2
v_gene: TRBV27
abundance: .
CDR3aa: CASSSGQVVGYGYTF
CDR3nt: TGTGCCAGCAGTTCTGGACAGGTTGTTGGCTATGGCTACACCTTC

d_gene: .
j_gene: TRBJ2-5
v_gene: TRBV10-3
abundance: .
CDR3aa: CAISESLSETQYF
CDR3nt: TGTGCCATCAGTGAGTCGTTGTCCGAGACCCAGTACTTC

d_gene: .
j_gene: TRBJ2-5
v_gene: TRBV30
abundance: .
CDR3aa: CAWSSLVGEETQYF
CDR3nt: TGTGCCTGGAGTTCACTAGTGGGAGAAGAGACCCAGTACTTC

d_gene: TRBD1
j_gene: TRBJ1-1
v_gene: TRBV30
abundance: few
CDR3aa: CAWSRDRAPRATEAFF
CDR3nt: TGTGCCTGGAGTCGCGACAGGGCCCCTCGGGCCACTGAAGCTTTCTTT

d_gene: .
j_gene: TRBJ1-5
v_gene: TRBV9
abundance: .
CDR3aa: CASSVEGYSNQPQHF
CDR3nt: TGTGCCAGCAGCGTAGAAGGCTACAGCAATCAGCCCCAGCATTTT

d_gene: .
j_gene: TRBJ1-2
v_gene: TRBV6-6
abundance: .
CDR3aa: CASRLDSNYGYTF
CDR3nt: TGTGCCAGCAGACTGGACAGTAACTATGGCTACACCTTC